Reported below is one T cell receptor (beta chain). These data come from a study of blood T cell repertoires in COVID-19. Method: immunoSEQ multiplex PCR; TCRdb's copy keeps in-frame clones and lacks some. The table shows about 130,000 clones, with 84% occurring only once. The V and J ends lost 7 bases and 5 bases respectively, with 14 bases between them. Germline assignment: CDR1 MNHEY and CDR2 SVGAGI. CDR3 length equals 14 residues. The specimen was peripheral blood. The chain has TRBV6-5 and TRBJ2-2, with D perhaps TRBD2 (6 bases). The TCR sequence derives from a human donor in a cohort sampled during active COVID-19. The CDR3, as DNA: TGTGCCAGCAATCGGAGGGGCCGTACCGGGGAGCTGTTTTTT. This sequence encodes CASNRRGRTGELFF.